The following is a TCR beta chain sequence with its context. Methods used by the authors: Estimation of nucleated cell counts was performed using reference gene primer amplification. This table comes from immunoSEQ multiplex PCR, and its TCRdb copy is limited to in-frame clones, with some not included. That table is the source of V, J and clone size, and D and trimming were worked out from the DNA. In the table there are under 350,000 clones, less than 90% of which are singletons. Looked up from germline, CDR1 is LNHDA and CDR2 is SQIVND (reference sequence). The CDR3 is 16 residues long. Trimming shortened V by 3 bases and J by 5 bases, and 20 bases separated the two germline ends. This specimen comes from a study of blood T cell repertoires in COVID-19. Study-level information: The origin of the acute and convalescent COVID-19 samples was the United States, Italy and Spain. Nucleic acid was either cDNA or gDNA, and it came from T cells, B-cell-depleted T cells, or PBMCs.

This receptor was identified in a man aged 60 to 69 who had recovered from COVID-19. This chain links TRBV19 with TRBJ2-7; perhaps TRBD1 as D (5 bases). Sequences were obtained from peripheral blood. The CDR3 spells CASSIKGIGGAHEQYF. CDR3 nucleotides: TGTGCCAGTAGTATTAAGGGGATAGGTGGGGCCCACGAGCAGTACTTC.